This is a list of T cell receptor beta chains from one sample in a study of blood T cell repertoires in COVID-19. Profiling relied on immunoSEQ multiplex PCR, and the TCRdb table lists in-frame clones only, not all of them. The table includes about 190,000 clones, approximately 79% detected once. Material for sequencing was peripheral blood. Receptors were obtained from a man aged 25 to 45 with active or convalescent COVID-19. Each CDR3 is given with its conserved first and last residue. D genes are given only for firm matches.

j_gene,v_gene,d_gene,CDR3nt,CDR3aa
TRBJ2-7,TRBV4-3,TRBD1,TGCGCCAGCAGCCAAGATCGGGACAGGGGCTACGAGCAGTACTTC,CASSQDRDRGYEQYF
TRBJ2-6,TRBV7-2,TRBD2,TGTGCCAGCAGCCCCCGACTGGGACTAGCGGGTTCTGGGGCCAACGTCCTGACTTTC,CASSPRLGLAGSGANVLTF
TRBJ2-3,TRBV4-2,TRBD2,TGTGCCAGCAGCCAAGACGGGACTAGCACCACAGATACGCAGTATTTT,CASSQDGTSTTDTQYF
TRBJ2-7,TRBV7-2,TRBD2,TGTGCCAGCAGCTCAGCCCGCCCTAATAGCGGGGACCGATACGAGCAGTACTTC,CASSSARPNSGDRYEQYF
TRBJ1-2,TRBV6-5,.,TGTGCCAGCAGTTACGGGAGGTCAAACTATGGCTACACCTTC,CASSYGRSNYGYTF
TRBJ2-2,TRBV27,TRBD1,TGTGCCAGCAGTATCGGACAGGGATCCAACACCGGGGAGCTGTTTTTT,CASSIGQGSNTGELFF
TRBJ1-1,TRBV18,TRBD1,TGTGCCAGCTCAGCGAAACAGGGGGGGGTCGGGAACACTGAAGCTTTCTTT,CASSAKQGGVGNTEAFF
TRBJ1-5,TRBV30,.,TGTGCCTGGAGGGGCACAGGGCTTGCTCAGCCCCAGCATTTT,CAWRGTGLAQPQHF
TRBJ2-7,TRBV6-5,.,TGTGCCAGCACGGGCATTAAGGAGGGACACGAGCAGTACTTC,CASTGIKEGHEQYF
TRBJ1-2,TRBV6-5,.,TGTGCCAGCAGCCAGGGGATAGGGGGCTATGGCTACACCTTC,CASSQGIGGYGYTF
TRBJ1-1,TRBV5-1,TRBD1,TGCGCCAGCAGCTTGCAGGGGGCTGGCACTGAAGCTTTCTTT,CASSLQGAGTEAFF
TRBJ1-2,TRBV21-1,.,TGTGCCAGCAGCCTCCGAGGAGCGGACACCTTC,CASSLRGADTF